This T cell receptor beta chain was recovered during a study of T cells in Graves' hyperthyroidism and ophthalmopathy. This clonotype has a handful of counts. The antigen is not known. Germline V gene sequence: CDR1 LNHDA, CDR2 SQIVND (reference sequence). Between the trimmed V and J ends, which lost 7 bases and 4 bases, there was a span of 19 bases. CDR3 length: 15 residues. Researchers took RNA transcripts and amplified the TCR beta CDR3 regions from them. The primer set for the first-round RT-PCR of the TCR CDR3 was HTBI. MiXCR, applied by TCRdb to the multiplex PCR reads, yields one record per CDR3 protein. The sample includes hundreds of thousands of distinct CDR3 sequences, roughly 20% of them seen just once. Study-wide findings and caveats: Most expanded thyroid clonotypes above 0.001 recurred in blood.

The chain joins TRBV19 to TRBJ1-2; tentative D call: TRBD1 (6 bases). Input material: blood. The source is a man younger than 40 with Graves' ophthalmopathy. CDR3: CASTIGGAIGYGYTF. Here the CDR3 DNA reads TGTGCCAGTACCATAGGGGGGGCGATCGGCTATGGCTACACCTTC.